This TCR beta chain was profiled in a study of radiotherapy plus CTLA-4 blockade in lung cancer. As for the study in general: An objective response was seen in 18% of patients, and disease control in just over 30%. Study conclusions and caveats: Early clonal dynamics of blood T cells, together with interferon-beta, were reported as the best response predictor. Blood TCR clones of tumor origin expanded after radiotherapy plus ipilimumab.

The CDR3 is 18 amino acids. Germline CDR1 reads SGDLS; CDR2 reads YYNGEE. With V trimmed by 0 bases and J by 3 bases, 10 bases remained unmatched. Focal radiation and CTLA-4 blockade (ipilimumab) were tested in chemo-refractory metastatic non-small-cell lung cancer patients. In the case of this clone: Antigen specificity is unknown.

Data came from immunoSEQ multiplex PCR; TCRdb stores just in-frame clones and leaves some out. The table lists approximately 52,000 clones, about 85% of them singletons. This sequence joins TRBV9 and TRBJ2-1, with 9 bases identical to TRBD1. Material: peripheral blood, obtained from a patient treated with radiotherapy plus ipilimumab. This TCR derives from a human donor with non-small cell lung cancer who had a complete response to radiotherapy plus ipilimumab. The CDR3, as DNA: TGTGCCAGCAGCGTAGTTCCTTCGGGACAGGGTTTCTACAATGAGCAGTTCTTC. This translates into CASSVVPSGQGFYNEQFF.